The rows below give T cell receptor beta chains drawn from one sample of a study of T-cell reconstitution after alpha-beta-depleted transplantation in children. TCRdb ran MiXCR on the PCR reads and lists one entry per CDR3 protein. This table holds about 980,000 distinct CDR3 sequences, 25% to 35% found once. Sequenced here: PBMCs, mostly from graft donor cells, sampled 360 days after TCRalphabeta/CD19-depleted stem cell transplant. The origin of the receptors is a boy under three years old who had a stem cell transplant for SCID, so the T cells may come from the graft donor. The CDR3 runs from the conserved cysteine through the conserved F or W. D genes are given only for firm matches. Expanded clones get a size class; other rows say once, few or many, or leave the size out.

D: TRBD2; V: TRBV20-1; size: -; length: 15; J: TRBJ2-3; DNA: TGCAGTGCTTGGACTAGCGGGGATAAGTCGGTTACGCAGTATTTT; CDR3: CSAWTSGDKSVTQYF
D: -; V: TRBV12-3/TRBV12-4; size: few; length: 21; J: TRBJ1-3; DNA: TGTGCCAGCAGTTTATTTGCGCGGGGGGGCCTACGTCCAATCTCTGGAAACACCATATATTTT; CDR3: CASSLFARGGLRPISGNTIYF
D: -; V: TRBV2; size: few; length: 14; J: TRBJ1-1; DNA: TGTGCCAGCACAGCCCGGCCACGGGGGACTGAAGCTTTCTTT; CDR3: CASTARPRGTEAFF
D: TRBD2; V: TRBV9; size: few; length: 15; J: TRBJ2-7; DNA: TGTGCCAGCAGCGTAGCGTCGGGGGGCTCCTACGAGCAGTACTTC; CDR3: CASSVASGGSYEQYF
D: -; V: TRBV7-3; size: -; length: 15; J: TRBJ1-1; DNA: TGTGCCAGCAGCTTAAATGGCGGGGGGCGCACTGAAGCTTTCTTT; CDR3: CASSLNGGGRTEAFF
D: -; V: TRBV5-1; size: -; length: 14; J: TRBJ2-3; DNA: TGCGCCAGCAGCCTCGGGATTACCGGTGATACGCAGTATTTT; CDR3: CASSLGITGDTQYF
D: TRBD2; V: TRBV7-9; size: few; length: 16; J: TRBJ2-3; DNA: TGTCCCAGCAGCTTTGGACTAGCGGGGGGGCGAGATACGCAGTATTTT; CDR3: CPSSFGLAGGRDTQYF
D: TRBD2; V: TRBV12-3/TRBV12-4; size: -; length: 15; J: TRBJ2-5; DNA: TGTGCCAGCAGCTTTAGCGGGGGGACCCAAGAGACCCAGTACTTC; CDR3: CASSFSGGTQETQYF
D: -; V: TRBV4-2; size: few; length: 18; J: TRBJ2-5; DNA: TGTGCCAGCAGCCAAGGGGGCATCGGGAAAATCGACCAAGAGACCCAGTACTTC; CDR3: CASSQGGIGKIDQETQYF
D: TRBD2; V: TRBV6-1; size: once; length: 17; J: TRBJ2-3; DNA: TGTGCCAGCAGCCGCGGACTAGCGGGGGGCATGGCAGATACGCAGTATTTT; CDR3: CASSRGLAGGMADTQYF
D: -; V: TRBV12-3/TRBV12-4; size: -; length: 14; J: TRBJ2-5; DNA: TGTGCCAGCACTGCGGACAAGTTCCAAGAGACCCAGTACTTC; CDR3: CASTADKFQETQYF
D: TRBD1; V: TRBV19; size: -; length: 16; J: TRBJ2-7; DNA: TGTGCCAGTAGTATTGGGGCCGGGACAGGGGCCTACGAGCAGTACTTC; CDR3: CASSIGAGTGAYEQYF
D: TRBD1; V: TRBV12-3/TRBV12-4; size: -; length: 14; J: TRBJ2-7; DNA: TGTGCCAGCAGCCCATACCGACAGGGCTACGAGCAGTACTTC; CDR3: CASSPYRQGYEQYF
D: TRBD1; V: TRBV7-2; size: many; length: 14; J: TRBJ2-7; DNA: TGTGCCAGCAGCTTAGGGGGACAGGGTTACGAGCAGTACTTC; CDR3: CASSLGGQGYEQYF
D: -; V: TRBV7-6; size: -; length: 15; J: TRBJ2-2; DNA: TGTGCCAGCAGCTCTAGTGCTTTCGGAGCCGGGGAGCTGTTTTTT; CDR3: CASSSSAFGAGELFF
D: -; V: TRBV6-1; size: -; length: 16; J: TRBJ2-5; DNA: TGTGCCAGCAGCCTAACTTCCCCGACGCAGAAAGAGACCCAGTACTTC; CDR3: CASSLTSPTQKETQYF
D: TRBD1; V: TRBV7-2; size: few; length: 16; J: TRBJ1-5; DNA: TGTGCCAGCAGCATAGGTACAGGGGGCGGCAATCAGCCCCAGCATTTT; CDR3: CASSIGTGGGNQPQHF
D: -; V: TRBV12-3/TRBV12-4; size: once; length: 15; J: TRBJ2-5; DNA: TGTGCCAGCAGTTCAGCCGGGACCATGGGAGAGACCCAGTACTTC; CDR3: CASSSAGTMGETQYF
D: TRBD1; V: TRBV6-1; size: -; length: 17; J: TRBJ1-2; DNA: TGTGCCAGCAGTCCGTCCCGGGACAGTTCCCTAATCTATGGCTACACCTTC; CDR3: CASSPSRDSSLIYGYTF
D: -; V: TRBV15; size: few; length: 16; J: TRBJ1-5; DNA: TGTGCCACCAGCAGAGCGCGGGGTAAGAGCAATCAGCCCCAGCATTTT; CDR3: CATSRARGKSNQPQHF
D: -; V: TRBV2; size: few; length: 13; J: TRBJ2-3; DNA: TGTGCCAGCAGTGATGGGCCCCGGGATACGCAGTATTTT; CDR3: CASSDGPRDTQYF
D: -; V: TRBV27; size: -; length: 15; J: TRBJ1-5; DNA: TGTGCCAGCAGTTCCCGGGACGGAGTTCCTCAGCCCCAGCATTTT; CDR3: CASSSRDGVPQPQHF
D: -; V: TRBV15; size: -; length: 16; J: TRBJ2-2; DNA: TGTGCCACCAGCCCAAGGGGTGGGGGCTATTTCGGGGAGCTGTTTTTT; CDR3: CATSPRGGGYFGELFF
D: TRBD1; V: TRBV7-3; size: -; length: 15; J: TRBJ2-1; DNA: TGTGCCAGCAGCTTAGGTCGGGGACAGGGACATGAGCAGTTCTTC; CDR3: CASSLGRGQGHEQFF
D: TRBD1; V: TRBV5-1; size: -; length: 16; J: TRBJ2-2; DNA: TGCGCCAGCAGCTTGTTTGGGACAGGGAACACCGGGGAGCTGTTTTTT; CDR3: CASSLFGTGNTGELFF
D: -; V: TRBV5-5; size: few; length: 13; J: TRBJ1-1; DNA: TGTGCCAGCAGTTACGCATCGGACACTGAAGCTTTCTTT; CDR3: CASSYASDTEAFF
D: TRBD2; V: TRBV20-1; size: few; length: 13; J: TRBJ2-3; DNA: TGCAGTAATAGCGGGGAATCCACAGATACGCAGTATTTT; CDR3: CSNSGESTDTQYF
D: -; V: TRBV4-1; size: few; length: 14; J: TRBJ2-5; DNA: TGCGCCAGCAGTCGGCGTCCGAACCAAGAGACCCAGTACTTC; CDR3: CASSRRPNQETQYF
D: -; V: TRBV2; size: few; length: 12; J: TRBJ2-2; DNA: TGTGCCATGGACACCAACACCGGGGAGCTGTTTTTT; CDR3: CAMDTNTGELFF
D: -; V: TRBV6-5; size: -; length: 17; J: TRBJ1-4; DNA: TGTGCCAGCAGTTACTCCGGCGGTTCTGCAACTAATGAAAAACTGTTTTTT; CDR3: CASSYSGGSATNEKLFF
D: -; V: TRBV21-1; size: few; length: 11; J: TRBJ2-7; DNA: TGTGCCAGCGGTGGAGGCAACGAGCAGTACTTC; CDR3: CASGGGNEQYF
D: -; V: TRBV6-6; size: -; length: 13; J: TRBJ2-5; DNA: TGTGCCAGCAGTTTACAGCACCAAGAGACCCAGTACTTC; CDR3: CASSLQHQETQYF
D: -; V: TRBV5-5; size: -; length: 14; J: TRBJ2-5; DNA: TGTGCCAGCAGCTTGGACGGTAGGGCCGGGACCCAGTACTTC; CDR3: CASSLDGRAGTQYF
D: -; V: TRBV20-1; size: few; length: 13; J: TRBJ2-2; DNA: TGCAGTGCTAGTCATCCGCGGGGCGGGGAGCTGTTTTTT; CDR3: CSASHPRGGELFF
D: -; V: TRBV4-2; size: -; length: 16; J: TRBJ2-1; DNA: TGTGCCAGCAGCCAAATGGGACTTCTCCAAGTCTATGAGCAGTTCTTC; CDR3: CASSQMGLLQVYEQFF
D: TRBD2; V: TRBV6-1; size: few; length: 14; J: TRBJ2-3; DNA: TGTGCCAGCAGACGGGGGGAAGGGGCAGATACGCAGTATTTT; CDR3: CASRRGEGADTQYF
D: -; V: TRBV12-3/TRBV12-4; size: few; length: 9; J: TRBJ1-2; DNA: TGTGCCAGCGGAGATGGCTACACCTTC; CDR3: CASGDGYTF
D: TRBD2; V: TRBV20-1; size: -; length: 14; J: TRBJ2-2; DNA: TGCAGTGCAATGCGGGGGGCGAACACCGGGGAGCTGTTTTTT; CDR3: CSAMRGANTGELFF
D: -; V: TRBV15; size: few; length: 14; J: TRBJ1-1; DNA: TGTGCCACCAGCAGAGATCGGCAGGGGACTGAAGCTTTCTTT; CDR3: CATSRDRQGTEAFF
D: TRBD1; V: TRBV12-3/TRBV12-4; size: -; length: 15; J: TRBJ1-1; DNA: TGTGCCAGCAGTTTCAGGACAGGGGTTAAAGCTGAAGCTTTCTTT; CDR3: CASSFRTGVKAEAFF
D: TRBD2; V: TRBV7-2; size: few; length: 15; J: TRBJ2-1; DNA: TGTGCCAGCAGCTTCGCTAGCGGGGGGGGCAATGAGCAGTTCTTC; CDR3: CASSFASGGGNEQFF
D: -; V: TRBV5-6; size: few; length: 16; J: TRBJ2-7; DNA: TGTGCCAGCAGCTTGGAGCCAGCCGTTGACTCCTACGAGCAGTACTTC; CDR3: CASSLEPAVDSYEQYF
D: -; V: TRBV4-2; size: -; length: 16; J: TRBJ2-5; DNA: TGTGCCAGCAGCCAAGAAGGGGCGGGGCGGGGAGAGACCCAGTACTTC; CDR3: CASSQEGAGRGETQYF
D: TRBD1; V: TRBV29-1; size: -; length: 14; J: TRBJ1-4; DNA: TGCAGCGTCGACATGACAGGGAATAATGAAAAACTGTTTTTT; CDR3: CSVDMTGNNEKLFF
D: -; V: TRBV29-1; size: few; length: 10; J: TRBJ1-1; DNA: TGCAGCGTTCAGGGTACTGAAGCTTTCTTT; CDR3: CSVQGTEAFF
D: TRBD2; V: TRBV29-1; size: few; length: 15; J: TRBJ2-5; DNA: TGCAGCGTTGCGACTAGCGGGGGGCGCCAAGAGACCCAGTACTTC; CDR3: CSVATSGGRQETQYF
D: -; V: TRBV20-1; size: few; length: 14; J: TRBJ1-2; DNA: TGCAGTGTGGGCAGGGGAAATCAGGGGTATGGCTACACCTTC; CDR3: CSVGRGNQGYGYTF
D: -; V: TRBV28; size: few; length: 12; J: TRBJ2-7; DNA: TGTGCCAGCAATCCCCGTCGCGGTGAGCAGTACTTC; CDR3: CASNPRRGEQYF
D: TRBD1; V: TRBV20-1; size: -; length: 14; J: TRBJ2-1; DNA: TGCAGTGCTATAACCGGGACAGGGGGCAATGAGCAGTTCTTC; CDR3: CSAITGTGGNEQFF
D: -; V: TRBV6-1; size: few; length: 16; J: TRBJ2-7; DNA: TGTGCCAGCCTCCCCTTCTCGGTCGGGGGAGCTTACGAGCAGTACTTC; CDR3: CASLPFSVGGAYEQYF
D: TRBD1; V: TRBV20-1; size: few; length: 14; J: TRBJ2-5; DNA: TGCAGTGCTACGACCGGACAGGGCCAAGAGACCCAGTACTTC; CDR3: CSATTGQGQETQYF
D: -; V: TRBV4-1; size: -; length: 16; J: TRBJ1-4; DNA: TGCGCCAGCAGCCAGAACCCGACAAGCAGATTTGAAAAACTGTTTTTT; CDR3: CASSQNPTSRFEKLFF
D: -; V: TRBV28; size: -; length: 15; J: TRBJ2-5; DNA: TGTGCCAGCAGTTCTGCGGGGACAGCCCAAGAGACCCAGTACTTC; CDR3: CASSSAGTAQETQYF
D: -; V: TRBV5-6; size: -; length: 19; J: TRBJ2-3; DNA: TGTGCCAGCAGCTTGGTTTTTTCAATGGCGGGGGCCCACACAGATACGCAGTATTTT; CDR3: CASSLVFSMAGAHTDTQYF